Described below is a single T cell receptor beta chain sequence and its context. With constant-segment primers, 5'RACE yielded cDNA libraries of TCR alpha and TCR beta that carried sample barcodes and UMIs. TCRdb re-analysed the 5' RACE reads in MiXCR, keeping a single row per CDR3 protein. The sample has 350,000 to 400,000 distinct CDR3 sequences, under 25% seen once. Trimming pared 4 bases from V and 6 bases from J, leaving 13 bases between. This CDR3 region has 14 residues. Germline CDR1 and CDR2: LNHDA and SQIVND (reference sequence). This sample is drawn from a study of T-cell memory formation after mild COVID-19.

Sequenced: PBMCs or a T cell subset sorted from them (not recorded which). The sequence came from an adult woman who had mild COVID-19 (a few samples of this study predate the infection). Cell type and time point are not known. The genes are TRBV19 and TRBJ2-1, with D unclear. In DNA, the CDR3 is TGTGCCAGTAGTAGCGGCCTGAGGCGCAATGAGCAGTTCTTC. Translated, it gives CASSSGLRRNEQFF.